One sample yielded the 30 T cell receptor beta chains listed below, sequenced in a study of cytomegalovirus exposure and HLA in healthy donors. Both 60 Vbeta primers and 13 Jbeta primers went into the PCR. Assay: immunoSEQ multiplex PCR; the TCRdb copy retains only in-frame clones and omits some. The profile shows some 100,000 clones, about 76% of them singletons. The specimen was PBMCs. These receptors were collected from a woman in her thirties in good health and CMV-seronegative.

The V and J genes are TRBV9 and TRBJ2-3; 7 bases match TRBD1. This CDR3 is built from 14 residues. Germline V gives CDR1 SGDLS, CDR2 YYNGEE. V was pared by 4 bases and J by 4 bases, with 6 bases of the junction left unmatched. This CDR3 reads CASSLTGAPDTQYF. The DNA of the CDR3 is TGTGCCAGCAGCCTAACAGGGGCCCCAGATACGCAGTATTTT.

Relative to its sample, this clone is medium-sized. The chain employs TRBV4-2 and TRBJ2-2; 7 bases map to TRBD2. Germline V gene data show CDR1 as LGHNA and CDR2 as YNFKEQ. This CDR3 region has 14 residues. With V trimmed by 1 base and J by 7 bases, 3 bases remained unmatched. The CDR3 protein is CASSQGREYGELFF. In DNA form, the CDR3 reads TGTGCCAGCAGCCAAGGGCGGGAGTACGGGGAGCTGTTTTTT.

V gene TRBV5-6 combines with J gene TRBJ1-5; TRBD1 aligns across 9 bases. J gave up 1 base and V 1 base, and 3 bases lay outside the gene matches. The germline V gene has CDR1 SGHDT and CDR2 YYEEEE. The CDR3 is 16 amino acids. In DNA form, the CDR3 reads TGTGCCAGCAGCTTGAGGACAGGGGCGAGCAATCAGCCCCAGCATTTT. Translation gives CASSLRTGASNQPQHF.

The table lists this clone with a few counts. The chain has TRBV7-9 and TRBJ2-7, with 8 bases that match TRBD1. CDR1 and CDR2 (germline): SEHNR, FQNEAQ (reference sequence). The V gene end was trimmed by 5 bases and the J gene end by 3 bases; junction bases not matched to a gene: 12. The CDR3 runs to 16 residues. The CDR3 loop is CASSPPWGQENYEQYF. The CDR3 nucleotides read TGTGCCAGCAGCCCCCCTTGGGGACAGGAGAACTACGAGCAGTACTTC.

Remarks on this clone: This same CDR3 is encoded by further DNA sequences in the sample. The chain employs TRBV11-2 and TRBJ2-2; 10 nucleotides agree with TRBD1. Germline V gene lookup returns CDR1 SGHAT and CDR2 FQNNGV. The CDR3 is 17 amino acids. V lost 5 bases, J lost 4 bases, and 10 bases stayed unmatched. CDR3 protein: CASSNQRTGGVTGELFF. The CDR3 DNA sequence: TGTGCCAGCAGCAATCAACGGACAGGGGGAGTCACCGGGGAGCTGTTTTTT.

A few counts support this clone. V gene TRBV4-3 combines with J gene TRBJ2-2; the match to TRBD2 covers 12 bases. The germline CDR1 and CDR2 sequences are LGHNA and YSLEER. This CDR3 comprises 17 residues. The ends lost 1 base at V and 5 bases at J; junction bases unmatched: 5. CDR3 region: CASSQGASGRVTGELFF. The CDR3 DNA is TGCGCCAGCAGCCAAGGGGCTAGCGGGAGGGTGACCGGGGAGCTGTTTTTT.

The sample holds a few counts of this clone. The V call is TRBV5-4, the J call TRBJ2-1; no reliable D call. The ends were cut back, 2 bases at V and 5 bases at J, with 8 bases in the middle. Per germline, CDR1 SGHNT and CDR2 YYREEE (reference sequence). The CDR3 totals 13 residues. CDR3 nucleotides: TGTGCCAGCAGCTTTGGGCAGAACAATGAGCAGTTCTTC. This codes for CASSFGQNNEQFF.

This chain links TRBV18 with TRBJ2-7; TRBD1 is a possible D gene (5 bases). CDR3 length: 15 amino acids. The V end lost 2 bases, the J end lost 4 bases, and 15 bases lay between the germline ends. Germline assignment: CDR1 KGHSH and CDR2 LQKENI. In DNA, the CDR3 is TGTGCCAGCTCACCATATCCAGGGTCGGAGTACGAGCAGTACTTC. Translated: CASSPYPGSEYEQYF.

V usage is TRBV14 and J usage is TRBJ2-7, with D unclear. V was cut by 4 bases and J by 2 bases, with 9 bases left in between. The CDR3 length is 13 residues. CDR1 SGHDN and CDR2 FVKESK come from the germline V gene. CDR3: CASSPSTPYEQYF. As DNA, the CDR3 is TGTGCCAGCAGCCCTTCTACCCCCTACGAGCAGTACTTC.

This clone was counted a few times. This chain joins TRBV2 and TRBJ2-5, with 11 positions matching TRBD2. The CDR3 length is 16 residues. The germline V gene encodes CDR1 SNHLY and CDR2 FYNNEI. The trim removed 5 bases at V and 5 bases at J, leaving 10 bases unmatched. CDR3 sequence: CASSSHSGRAVETQYF. The CDR3 nucleotides are TGTGCCAGCAGTTCCCATAGCGGGAGGGCCGTCGAGACCCAGTACTTC. Full variable domain (missing parts from reference TRBV2 and TRBJ2-5): EPEVTQTPSHQVTQMGQEVILRCVPISNHLYFYWYRQILGQKVEFLVSFYNNEISEKSEIFDDQFSVERPDGSNFTLKIRSTKLEDSAMYFCASSSHSGRAVETQYFGPGTRLLVL.

This sequence joins TRBV2 and TRBJ1-5, with a possible D match to TRBD1 (5 bases). V lost 4 bases and J lost 4, with 14 bases in between. The CDR3 contains 15 residues. The germline gives CDR1 SNHLY, CDR2 FYNNEI. The CDR3 DNA follows: TGTGCCAGCAGTGGCCGCGGACGGGGGAATCAGCCCCAGCATTTT. Amino acid sequence: CASSGRGRGNQPQHF.

The chain recombines TRBV9 with TRBJ2-1; 14 bases map to TRBD2. V lost 6 bases and J lost 9; bases outside the gene matches: 8. Per germline, CDR1 SGDLS and CDR2 YYNGEE. CDR3 length equals 15 residues. The CDR3 coding sequence is TGTGCCAGCACGGGACTAGCGGGAGTAATGGGTGAGCAGTTCTTC. Translating gives CASTGLAGVMGEQFF.

V usage is TRBV18 and J usage is TRBJ2-7, with 7 bases lining up with TRBD1. This CDR3 region has 14 residues. The junction had 4 bases not matched to a gene; V was cut back by 3 bases and J by 2 bases. The germline V gene has CDR1 KGHSH and CDR2 LQKENI. The CDR3 nucleotides read TGTGCCAGCTCACCCTGGGGACAGACCTACGAGCAGTACTTC. Amino acids: CASSPWGQTYEQYF.

CDR3 coding DNA: TGTGCCAGCTCACTCCCCTCGACAGGGGGCTCCTACGAGCAGTACTTC. Protein: CASSLPSTGGSYEQYF. The rearrangement links TRBV18 to TRBJ2-7; 9 bases match TRBD1. The V gene's germline CDR1 is KGHSH and CDR2 LQKENI. The CDR3 length is 16 residues. V lost 4 bases and J lost 0; bases outside the gene matches: 7.

The CDR3 loop is CASMGAVDQPQHF. The CDR3 nucleotides are TGTGCCAGCATGGGGGCAGTTGATCAGCCCCAGCATTTT. V gene TRBV6-6 combines with J gene TRBJ1-5; possibly TRBD1 for D (6 bases). The germline V gene has CDR1 MNHNY and CDR2 SVGAGI (reference sequence). This CDR3 is 13 amino acids long. Trimming pared 7 bases from V and 5 bases from J, leaving 12 bases between.

V and J are TRBV10-3 and TRBJ2-1; TRBD2 matches at 7 bases. After removal of 9 bases from V and 0 bases from J, the junction contained 5 bases not matched to a gene. This CDR3 region has 14 residues. Germline CDR1 is ENHRY and CDR2 is SYGVKD. CDR3 in DNA: TGTGCCATACAGACTAGCCCCTCCTACAATGAGCAGTTCTTC. Protein product: CAIQTSPSYNEQFF.

The chain recombines TRBV5-1 with TRBJ2-5; D unresolved. The CDR3 is 14 amino acids. Germline values: CDR1 SGHRS, CDR2 YFSETQ. Trimming pared 4 bases from V and 4 bases from J, leaving 14 bases between. CDR3 DNA: TGCGCCAGCAGCCCTATGGATAGCCGAGAGACCCAGTACTTC. Amino acids: CASSPMDSRETQYF.

This chain uses TRBV27 with TRBJ1-4; D is unresolved. The CDR3 is 13 residues long. The V gene's germline CDR1 is MNHEY and CDR2 SMNVEV (reference sequence). V was shortened by 4 bases and J by 5 bases, with 8 bases between the two germline ends. CDR3 coding DNA: TGTGCCAGCAGTTGGTCAGAAAATGAAAAACTGTTTTTT. Amino acid sequence: CASSWSENEKLFF.

This clone was seen more than once but under ten times. This chain uses TRBV7-2 with TRBJ2-1; possible D gene TRBD1, 6 bases. Germline CDR1 reads SGHTA; CDR2 reads FQGNSA. CDR3 size: 15 residues. V lost 1 base to trimming and J lost 4 bases, with 11 bases between them. The CDR3 DNA follows: TGTGCCAGCAGCTTAGTCAGGGGCCCTTACAATGAGCAGTTCTTC. It translates to CASSLVRGPYNEQFF.

The DNA for the CDR3 is TGTGCCAGCAGCTTAGGGGGGGGGCGGCGTAGCAATCAGCCCCAGCATTTT. Amino acid sequence: CASSLGGGRRSNQPQHF. This chain joins TRBV13 and TRBJ1-5; D is possibly TRBD1 (6 bases). The V gene's germline CDR1 is PRHDT and CDR2 FYEKMQ (reference sequence). Between the trimmed V and J ends, which lost 0 bases and 0 bases, there was a span of 12 bases. The CDR3 has 17 residues.

This clone was counted only a few times. The genes are TRBV7-8 and TRBJ2-7; the match to TRBD1 covers 10 bases. In germline, CDR1 is SGHVS, CDR2 FQNEAQ. V lost 4 bases to trimming and J lost 3 bases; unmatched junction nucleotides: 6. The CDR3 consists of 15 residues. The CDR3, as DNA: TGTGCCAGCAGCTCCCGGGGACAGGGGTTCTACGAGCAGTACTTC. It is translated as CASSSRGQGFYEQYF. The full variable domain, completed using reference TRBV7-8 and TRBJ2-7, is GAGVSQSPRYKVAKRGQDVALRCDPISGHVSLFWYQQALGQGPEFLTYFQNEAQLDKSGLPSDRFFAERPEGSVSTLKIQRTQQEDSAVYLCASSSRGQGFYEQYFGPGTRLTVT.

The count of this clone is one. The chain carries TRBV11-3 and TRBJ2-3; 10 bases agree with TRBD2. J lost 4 bases, V lost 2 bases, and 9 bases had no gene match. This CDR3 contains 17 residues. The V gene's germline CDR1 is SGHNT and CDR2 YENEEA. The CDR3 DNA follows: TGTGCCAGCAGCTTATTTTCCGAGCGGGAGGGCCCAGATACGCAGTATTTT. Protein: CASSLFSEREGPDTQYF.

The sample holds one count of this clone. Different DNA sequences within this sample yield the same CDR3. This sequence joins TRBV5-1 and TRBJ2-7, with unresolved D. CDR1 is SGHRS, CDR2 YFSETQ, per germline. The CDR3 has 13 residues. With 5 bases removed from V and 5 bases from J, the gap between germline ends came to 14 bases. The CDR3 here is CASRVRLADEQYF. CDR3 sequence (DNA): TGCGCCAGCAGGGTCCGACTGGCGGACGAGCAGTACTTC.

Here the CDR3 DNA reads TGCGCCAGCAGCGCGACTAGCGGAAACGGGGAGCTGTTTTTT. Its protein is CASSATSGNGELFF. The chain uses TRBV5-1 and TRBJ2-2, with 9 bases identical to TRBD2. This CDR3 has 14 residues. After removal of 4 bases from V and 7 bases from J, the junction contained 5 bases not matched to a gene. CDR1 and CDR2 (germline): SGHRS, YFSETQ.

In this sample, this clone turned up once. The rearrangement joins TRBV10-2 to TRBJ2-5, with TRBD2 identical over 9 bases. The CDR3 is 16 residues long. Germline CDR1 reads WSHSY; CDR2 reads SAAADI. V lost 4 bases and J lost 2; bases outside the gene matches: 8. The CDR3 DNA reads as TGCGCCAGCAGTGTGGCGGGAGGGCCGGGGCAAGAGACCCAGTACTTC. This translates into CASSVAGGPGQETQYF.

This chain joins TRBV11-2 and TRBJ2-5; tentative D call: TRBD2 (6 bases). Germline values: CDR1 SGHAT, CDR2 FQNNGV. The CDR3 has 16 residues. Trimming cost V 4 bases and J 4 bases, with 19 bases left between them. The CDR3 loop is CASSSGLFSGGETQYF. CDR3 DNA sequence: TGTGCCAGCAGCTCGGGACTCTTCTCAGGAGGAGAGACCCAGTACTTC. The full variable domain, with the rest looked up from reference TRBV11-2 and TRBJ2-5, is EAGVAQSPRYKIIEKRQSVAFWCNPISGHATLYWYQQILGQGPKLLIQFQNNGVVDDSQLPKDRFSAERLKGVDSTLKIQPAKLEDSAVYLCASSSGLFSGGETQYFGPGTRLLVL.

The chain employs TRBV18 and TRBJ1-2, with D possibly being TRBD1 (6 bases). V dropped 3 bases and J dropped 4 bases, with 12 bases sitting between them. The CDR3 sequence is 14 residues long. Germline V lookup: CDR1 KGHSH, CDR2 LQKENI. The chain's CDR3 is CASSPPEDSYGYTF. The CDR3 DNA sequence: TGTGCCAGCTCACCTCCGGAGGACAGCTATGGCTACACCTTC.

This chain connects TRBV25-1 to TRBJ2-5, with a possible D match to TRBD1 (5 bases). V was pared by 3 bases and J by 4 bases, with 9 bases between. The CDR3 sequence is 13 residues long. CDR1 is MGHDK, CDR2 SYGVNS, per germline. This CDR3 is CASSELGVETQYF. As DNA, the CDR3 is TGTGCCAGCAGTGAGCTAGGGGTAGAGACCCAGTACTTC.

Note on this clone: This same CDR3 is encoded by further DNA sequences in the sample. V is TRBV15 and J is TRBJ2-7; 7 bases align to TRBD1. The CDR3 covers 15 residues. V lost 5 bases and J lost 0; bases outside the gene matches: 7. Germline V lookup: CDR1 LNHNV, CDR2 YYDKDF (reference sequence). In nucleotides, the CDR3 is TGTGCCACCAGCGAGGGACAGACTATCTCCTACGAGCAGTACTTC. It yields the protein CATSEGQTISYEQYF. The full variable domain, rest sourced from reference TRBV15 and TRBJ2-7, is DAMVIQNPRYQVTQFGKPVTLSCSQTLNHNVMYWYQQKSSQAPKLLFHYYDKDFNNEADTPDNFQSRRPNTSFCFLDIRSPGLGDTAMYLCATSEGQTISYEQYFGPGTRLTVT.

The chain joins TRBV10-3 to TRBJ2-3, with TRBD2 matching 10 bases. The CDR3 spans 16 residues. Germline V gene data show CDR1 as ENHRY and CDR2 as SYGVKD. The V and J ends lost 10 bases and 0 bases, in that order; junction bases with no gene match: 10. The CDR3 bases are TGTGCCACGGGGTACCTAGCGGGAGTAAGCACAGATACGCAGTATTTT. Translating it yields CATGYLAGVSTDTQYF.